Below, 29 T cell receptor beta chains from the same sample are listed, as sequenced in a study of blood T cell repertoires in COVID-19. Only in-frame clones appear in the TCRdb table, and some are missing; sequencing was by immunoSEQ multiplex PCR. The sample carries over 250,000 clones, approximately 86% recorded once. Sequencing used peripheral blood. Receptors were obtained from a woman between 65 and 79 years old with COVID-19, enrolled during active disease.

V gene TRBV10-3 combines with J gene TRBJ1-2; maybe TRBD1 (5 bases). The CDR3 spans 12 residues. With 9 bases removed from V and 1 base from J, the gap between germline ends came to 9 bases. CDR1 and CDR2 (germline): ENHRY, SYGVKD. CDR3 residues: CAIFQGNYGYTF. The CDR3 DNA reads TGTGCCATTTTCCAGGGTAACTATGGCTACACCTTC.

This clone was counted once. V and J are TRBV19 and TRBJ2-1; D possibly corresponds to TRBD1 (6 bases). There are 14 residues in the CDR3. With 5 bases removed from V and 6 bases from J, the gap between germline ends came to 14 bases. Germline V CDR1 and CDR2: LNHDA, SQIVND (reference sequence). CDR3 amino acids: CASSRQTGFNEQFF. CDR3 coding DNA: TGTGCCAGTAGTCGTCAGACAGGTTTCAATGAGCAGTTCTTC.

V and J are TRBV4-1 and TRBJ1-5; no clear D. The length of the CDR3 is 14 residues. Germline V gene sequence: CDR1 MGHRA, CDR2 YSYEKL. V was pared by 1 base and J by 0 bases, with 4 bases between. CDR3 loop: CASSQAYSNQPQHF. The CDR3 DNA follows: TGCGCCAGCAGCCAAGCTTATAGCAATCAGCCCCAGCATTTT.

V is TRBV19 and J is TRBJ1-6, with a weak D call TRBD1 (5 bases). V lost 4 bases, J lost 8 bases, and 9 bases lay in between. This CDR3 is 13 amino acids long. Germline CDR1 and CDR2: LNHDA and SQIVND (reference sequence). CDR3 residues: CASSRGGDSPLHF. As DNA, the CDR3 is TGTGCCAGTAGTAGGGGGGGTGATTCACCCCTCCACTTT.

Remarks on this clone: This sample also contains other DNA sequences that code for the same CDR3. V is TRBV9 and J is TRBJ2-3, with 7 bases matching TRBD2. Trimming took 0 bases from V and 2 from J; bases not matched to a gene: 3. Germline CDR1 SGDLS, CDR2 YYNGEE. This CDR3 is built from 15 residues. The CDR3 DNA sequence: TGTGCCAGCAGCGTAGCGGGGGGACCCACAGATACGCAGTATTTT. Amino acids: CASSVAGGPTDTQYF.

The V and J genes are TRBV2 and TRBJ2-7; TRBD2 agrees at 9 bases. V shed 4 bases, J shed 3 bases, and the junction held 10 bases outside the gene matches. The CDR3 loop spans 16 amino acids. Germline V gives CDR1 SNHLY, CDR2 FYNNEI. The CDR3 is CASSGIAGVDYYEQYF. The CDR3 DNA follows: TGTGCCAGCAGTGGGATAGCGGGGGTGGATTACTACGAGCAGTACTTC.

The V call is TRBV12-3 or TRBV12-4, the J call TRBJ2-7, with D tentatively TRBD2 (6 bases). The V and J ends lost 3 bases and 3 bases respectively, with 9 bases between them. The CDR3 loop spans 13 amino acids. CDR3 sequence: CASSFGGVYEQYF. The DNA for the CDR3 is TGTGCCAGCAGTTTCGGGGGTGTCTACGAGCAGTACTTC.

V gene TRBV5-4 combines with J gene TRBJ1-1, with 8 bases fitting TRBD1. The CDR3 is 15 amino acids. V lost 4 bases and J lost 1; bases outside the gene matches: 6. Germline assignment: CDR1 SGHNT and CDR2 YYREEE (reference sequence). CDR3 in amino acids: CASSLLGQENTEAFF. DNA of the CDR3: TGTGCCAGCAGCCTGCTGGGACAGGAGAACACTGAAGCTTTCTTT.

This clone showed up just a few times. The chain recombines TRBV7-9 with TRBJ1-1, with no clear D. The V end was cut by 1 base, the J end by 0 bases, with 6 bases between. CDR3 length: 14 amino acids. Germline V gene data show CDR1 as SEHNR and CDR2 as FQNEAQ (reference sequence). In nucleotides, the CDR3 is TGTGCCAGCAGCTTAGATAGCGTGAACACTGAAGCTTTCTTT. Translation gives CASSLDSVNTEAFF. The full variable domain, completed using reference TRBV7-9 and TRBJ1-1, is DTGVSQNPRHKITKRGQNVTFRCDPISEHNRLYWYRQTLGQGPEFLTYFQNEAQLEKSRLLSDRFSAERPKGSFSTLEIQRTEQGDSAMYLCASSLDSVNTEAFFGQGTRLTVV.

This chain links TRBV9 with TRBJ1-1, with D tentatively TRBD1 (6 bases). CDR3 length: 15 amino acids. Germline V gene data show CDR1 as SGDLS and CDR2 as YYNGEE. Trimming took 0 bases from V and 1 from J, leaving 10 bases between them. This CDR3 is CASSVGSRGNTEAFF. Here the CDR3 DNA reads TGTGCCAGCAGCGTAGGTAGCAGGGGGAACACTGAAGCTTTCTTT.

The chain couples TRBV3-1 (or the pseudogene TRBV3-2) to TRBJ2-3; a possible D gene is TRBD1 (6 bases). V dropped 1 base and J dropped 7 bases, with 15 bases sitting between them. The CDR3 extends over 15 amino acids. Germline V gives CDR1 LGHDT, CDR2 YNNKEL (reference sequence). CDR3 sequence (DNA): TGTGCCAGCAGCCAAGCTACCCCCAGGGGTCATACGCAGTATTTT. Protein: CASSQATPRGHTQYF.

The chain combines TRBV7-3 with TRBJ2-7; 9 positions match TRBD2. Losses at the gene ends were 1 base for V and 7 bases for J; bases not matched to a gene: 8. The CDR3 is made up of 15 amino acids. In germline, CDR1 is SGHTA, CDR2 FQGTGA. The CDR3: CASSLNVAGVREQYF. CDR3 bases: TGTGCCAGCAGCTTAAACGTAGCGGGGGTGCGGGAGCAGTACTTC. The whole variable domain, remainder taken from reference TRBV7-3 and TRBJ2-7, is GAGVSQTPSNKVTEKGKYVELRCDPISGHTALYWYRQSLGQGPEFLIYFQGTGAADDSGLPNDRFFAVRPEGSVSTLKIQRTERGDSAVYLCASSLNVAGVREQYFGPGTRLTVT.

J is TRBJ2-1 and V is TRBV9, with D possibly matching TRBD1 (5 bases). The V end was cut by 0 bases, the J end by 5 bases, with 21 bases between. Germline lookup yields CDR1 SGDLS and CDR2 YYNGEE. The CDR3 is made up of 18 amino acids. The CDR3 here is CASSVALTGPPSNNEQFF. In nucleotides, the CDR3 is TGTGCCAGCAGCGTAGCTCTTACAGGCCCTCCTTCAAACAATGAGCAGTTCTTC.

The rearrangement joins TRBV18 to TRBJ2-2, with D uncertain. The CDR3 spans 14 residues. Trimming removed 5 bases from V and 2 bases from J, with 9 bases in between. Germline lookup yields CDR1 KGHSH and CDR2 LQKENI. CDR3 nucleotides: TGTGCCAGCTCAACTTCTGAAAACACCGGGGAGCTGTTTTTT. This translates into CASSTSENTGELFF. The full variable domain, rest sourced from reference TRBV18 and TRBJ2-2, is NAGVMQNPRHLVRRRGQEARLRCSPMKGHSHVYWYRQLPEEGLKFMVYLQKENIIDESGMPKERFSAEFPKEGPSILRIQQVVRGDSAAYFCASSTSENTGELFFGEGSRLTVL.

V is TRBV2 and J is TRBJ1-5; D might be TRBD1 (6 bases). The germline V gene has CDR1 SNHLY and CDR2 FYNNEI. The length of the CDR3 is 16 residues. Trimming shortened V by 2 bases and J by 2 bases, and 13 bases separated the two germline ends. The chain's CDR3 is CASSEIGTLRNQPQHF. The DNA for the CDR3 is TGTGCCAGCAGTGAAATTGGGACACTACGCAATCAGCCCCAGCATTTT.

The genes are TRBV9 and TRBJ1-4; 9 bases line up with TRBD1. V lost 4 bases and J lost 8; bases outside the gene matches: 6. The CDR3 extends over 14 amino acids. Germline CDR1 reads SGDLS; CDR2 reads YYNGEE. CDR3 DNA: TGTGCCAGCAGCCCCCGACAGGGGGGCGAAAAACTGTTTTTT. Translated: CASSPRQGGEKLFF.

The genes are TRBV7-6 and TRBJ1-4; TRBD1 matches at 7 bases. After removal of 4 bases from V and 4 bases from J, the junction contained 6 bases not matched to a gene. Germline CDR1 SGHVS, CDR2 FNYEAQ. CDR3 length equals 15 residues. CDR3 sequence reads: CASSSTGAVNEKLFF. DNA for the CDR3: TGTGCCAGCAGCTCTACAGGGGCCGTTAATGAAAAACTGTTTTTT.

V is TRBV28 and J is TRBJ1-2; possible D gene TRBD1, 6 bases. The V end lost 6 bases, the J end lost 4 bases, and 15 bases lay between the germline ends. Germline CDR1 and CDR2: MDHEN and SYDVKM. The CDR3 is 14 amino acids. The CDR3 DNA reads TGTGCCAGCAGCCCCTGGACAGCCCTCTATGGCTACACCTTC. Translation gives CASSPWTALYGYTF.

The chain uses TRBV19 and TRBJ2-2; 9 bases match TRBD2. The CDR3 has 15 amino acids. Trimming at V came to 5 bases and at J to 4 bases, leaving 5 bases not matched to a gene. Germline V lookup: CDR1 LNHDA, CDR2 SQIVND (reference sequence). The CDR3: CASSSRGGATGELFF. The CDR3 DNA sequence: TGTGCCAGTAGTTCTCGCGGGGGGGCCACCGGGGAGCTGTTTTTT.

The chain links TRBV12-3 or TRBV12-4 to TRBJ2-3, with D tentatively TRBD1 (5 bases). V was trimmed by 6 bases and J by 5 bases, leaving 12 bases between them. CDR3 length: 13 amino acids. Here the CDR3 reads CASSLTGEDTQYF. The CDR3 DNA reads TGTGCCAGCAGCCTAACAGGAGAAGATACGCAGTATTTT.

The chain has TRBV28 and TRBJ1-2; unclear D gene. V shed 3 bases and J shed 0 bases, with 5 bases lying between them. CDR3 size: 13 residues. Germline CDR1 and CDR2: MDHEN and SYDVKM. Written as DNA, the CDR3 is TGTGCCAGCAGTTTGACTACTAACTATGGCTACACCTTC. Translating gives CASSLTTNYGYTF.

This clone was observed once. This sequence joins TRBV30 and TRBJ2-7, with TRBD1 identical over 7 bases. J gave up 2 bases and V 5 bases, and 3 bases lay outside the gene matches. This CDR3 has 12 amino acids. Looked up from germline, CDR1 is GTSNPN and CDR2 is SVGIG (reference sequence). CDR3 sequence (DNA): TGTGCCTGGTCGACAGGGACCTACGAGCAGTACTTC. Its translation: CAWSTGTYEQYF.

The chain combines TRBV30 with TRBJ2-7, with 9 nucleotides matching TRBD1. Losses at the gene ends were 5 bases for V and 2 bases for J; bases not matched to a gene: 4. Germline V CDR1 and CDR2: GTSNPN, SVGIG (reference sequence). CDR3 size: 13 residues. Here the CDR3 DNA reads TGTGCCTGGGACAGGGGGGGACCCTACGAGCAGTACTTC. It codes for CAWDRGGPYEQYF.

V usage is TRBV19 and J usage is TRBJ1-1, with 9 bases lining up with TRBD1. CDR3 size: 15 residues. V lost 4 bases, J lost 4 bases, and 7 bases stayed unmatched. Germline V gene data show CDR1 as LNHDA and CDR2 as SQIVND (reference sequence). The CDR3 coding sequence is TGTGCCAGTAGTACGGTTGGACAGGGGAGCACTGAAGCTTTCTTT. Translated: CASSTVGQGSTEAFF.

Only a few counts were recorded for this clone. The rearrangement uses TRBV7-9 and TRBJ2-3; no firm D call. V was clipped by 1 base and J by 4 bases, with 12 bases between them. Germline V gene lookup returns CDR1 SEHNR and CDR2 FQNEAQ (reference sequence). The CDR3 has 15 amino acids. The CDR3 is CASSLDTPGPDTQYF. CDR3 DNA sequence: TGTGCCAGCAGCTTAGACACCCCTGGCCCAGATACGCAGTATTTT.

CDR3 amino acids: CASSQGSYEKLFF. The CDR3 nucleotides are TGTGCCAGCAGCCAAGGGAGCTATGAAAAACTGTTTTTT. This chain connects TRBV3-1 (or the pseudogene TRBV3-2) to TRBJ1-4; D unresolved. This CDR3 has 13 residues. Germline V lookup: CDR1 LGHDT, CDR2 YNNKEL (reference sequence). Trimming pared 1 base from V and 6 bases from J, leaving 6 bases between.

The chain joins TRBV4-3 to TRBJ2-1; TRBD2 agrees at 10 bases. Trimming at V came to 5 bases and at J to 0 bases, leaving 1 base not matched to a gene. Per the germline V gene, CDR1 is LGHNA and CDR2 is YSLEER. This CDR3 is 15 amino acids long. The chain's CDR3 is CASSSGGASYNEQFF. CDR3 DNA: TGCGCCAGCAGCAGCGGGGGGGCCTCCTACAATGAGCAGTTCTTC.

The V call is TRBV3-1 (or the pseudogene TRBV3-2), the J call TRBJ1-1; 8 positions agree with TRBD1. Germline CDR1 and CDR2: LGHDT and YNNKEL (reference sequence). The CDR3 has 15 residues. V trimming: 2 bases; J trimming: 1 base; junction bases outside the gene matches: 3. CDR3 nucleotides: TGTGCCAGCAGCCAAACAACAGGGGGGAACACTGAAGCTTTCTTT. The encoded protein is CASSQTTGGNTEAFF.

The chain employs TRBV19 and TRBJ1-5; the D gene is possibly TRBD1 (6 bases). CDR3 length: 14 residues. Trimming left V 4 bases short and J 3 bases short, with 10 bases between. In germline, CDR1 is LNHDA, CDR2 SQIVND (reference sequence). This CDR3 reads CASSTDRLNQPQHF. The CDR3 region has the DNA TGTGCCAGTAGTACTGACAGGCTCAATCAGCCCCAGCATTTT.